The 9 T cell receptor beta chains presented below share a single source sample, sequenced in a study of cytomegalovirus exposure and HLA in healthy donors. The PCR contained 60 Vbeta and 13 Jbeta primers. Assay: immunoSEQ multiplex PCR; the TCRdb copy retains only in-frame clones and omits some. Found here are more than 110,000 clones, around 79% of them singletons; the top ten hold about 2.8%. Sample: PBMCs. The receptors shown here come from a male donor in good health and CMV-seronegative.

In DNA, the CDR3 is TGTGCCAGTAGTAATCCGCCAGGGGTCGAAAAACTGTTTTTT. This sequence encodes CASSNPPGVEKLFF. The chain employs TRBV19 and TRBJ1-4; D perhaps matches TRBD1 (6 bases). V lost 4 bases and J lost 8, with 14 bases in between. The germline V gene encodes CDR1 LNHDA and CDR2 SQIVND (reference sequence). This CDR3 contains 14 residues.

This clone was detected only once. The V call is TRBV10-3, the J call TRBJ2-5; 10 bases are shared with TRBD1. CDR3 length equals 14 residues. V was pared by 9 bases and J by 4 bases, with 8 bases of the junction left unmatched. Germline CDR1 and CDR2: ENHRY and SYGVKD. CDR3 loop: CAIGTGEGRETQYF. The CDR3 nucleotides read TGTGCCATTGGGACAGGGGAGGGGCGAGAGACCCAGTACTTC.

This chain uses TRBV18 with TRBJ1-5; no clear D. The V gene lost 2 bases and the J gene lost 3 bases, with 8 bases spanning the gap. The CDR3 runs 14 residues. Germline assignment: CDR1 KGHSH and CDR2 LQKENI. The CDR3 nucleotides read TGTGCCAGCTCACCAACCGAGTCCAATCAGCCCCAGCATTTT. Translation gives CASSPTESNQPQHF.

This chain joins TRBV5-5 and TRBJ2-5; 8 bases are shared with TRBD1. CDR1 SGHKS and CDR2 YYEKEE come from the germline V gene (reference sequence). The CDR3 totals 12 residues. V dropped 4 bases and J dropped 7; count of bases not matched to a gene: 3. DNA for the CDR3: TGTGCCAGCAGCACTGGGACAGGGACCCAGTACTTC. This encodes CASSTGTGTQYF.

This rearrangement joins TRBV5-6 to TRBJ2-7; TRBD1 aligns across 9 bases. The V and J ends lost 3 bases and 3 bases, in that order; junction bases with no gene match: 4. The CDR3 extends over 14 amino acids. Per the germline V gene, CDR1 is SGHDT and CDR2 is YYEEEE. The CDR3 reads CASSYSTGGYEQYF. The CDR3 DNA sequence: TGTGCCAGCAGCTATTCGACAGGGGGCTACGAGCAGTACTTC.

The rearrangement uses TRBV11-2 and TRBJ1-2; D unresolved. The CDR3 totals 14 residues. V was clipped by 2 bases and J by 3 bases, with 10 bases between them. Germline CDR1 and CDR2: SGHAT and FQNNGV. The CDR3 DNA reads as TGTGCCAGCAGCTTAAACGCGCAGGACTATGGCTACACCTTC. This gives the protein CASSLNAQDYGYTF.

The chain recombines TRBV7-2 with TRBJ2-7; 7 bases match TRBD2. V lost 2 bases and J lost 0; bases outside the gene matches: 7. CDR3 length: 16 amino acids. Germline-derived CDR1 and CDR2 are SGHTA and FQGNSA. This chain's CDR3 is CASSLRGGSSSYEQYF. In DNA form, the CDR3 reads TGTGCCAGCAGCTTAAGGGGCGGGAGCTCCTCCTACGAGCAGTACTTC. Full variable domain (outside the CDR3, taken from reference TRBV7-2 and TRBJ2-7): GAGVSQSPSNKVTEKGKDVELRCDPISGHTALYWYRQSLGQGLEFLIYFQGNSAPDKSGLPSDRFSAERTGGSVSTLTIQRTQQEDSAVYLCASSLRGGSSSYEQYFGPGTRLTVT.

The chain carries TRBV7-9 and TRBJ2-7, with 12 positions matching TRBD2. J lost 5 bases, V lost 1 base, and 3 bases had no gene match. Germline V CDR1 and CDR2: SEHNR, FQNEAQ (reference sequence). The CDR3 runs to 15 residues. The CDR3 DNA sequence: TGTGCCAGCAGCTTAGGGAGACTAGCGGGAGACGAGCAGTACTTC. It codes for CASSLGRLAGDEQYF.

The chain joins TRBV5-4 to TRBJ1-1; 7 positions agree with TRBD1. Unmatched junction bases numbered 7, after V lost 4 bases and J lost 1 base. This CDR3 contains 15 residues. Germline lookup yields CDR1 SGHNT and CDR2 YYREEE (reference sequence). The CDR3 protein is CASSKRTGENTEAFF. The CDR3 nucleotides read TGTGCCAGCAGCAAGAGGACAGGAGAGAACACTGAAGCTTTCTTT.